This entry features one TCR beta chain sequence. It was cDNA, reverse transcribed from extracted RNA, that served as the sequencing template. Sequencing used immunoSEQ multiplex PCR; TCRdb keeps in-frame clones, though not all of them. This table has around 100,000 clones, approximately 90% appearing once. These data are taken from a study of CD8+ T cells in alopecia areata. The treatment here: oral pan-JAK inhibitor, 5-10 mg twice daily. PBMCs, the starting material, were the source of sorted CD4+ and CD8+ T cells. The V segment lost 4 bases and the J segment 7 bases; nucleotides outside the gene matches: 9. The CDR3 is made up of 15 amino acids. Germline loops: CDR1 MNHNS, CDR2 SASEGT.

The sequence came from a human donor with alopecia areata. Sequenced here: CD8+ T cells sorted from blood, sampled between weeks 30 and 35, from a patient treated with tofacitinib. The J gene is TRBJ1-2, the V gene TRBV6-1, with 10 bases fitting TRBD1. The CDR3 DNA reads TGTGCCAGCAGTGCCGAGACAGGGGGCCATGGTGGCTACACCTTC. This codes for CASSAETGGHGGYTF.